A selection of T cell receptor beta chains follows, all from one sample in a study of cytomegalovirus exposure and HLA in healthy donors. Some clones are missing from TCRdb's copy, which holds only in-frame ones; the method was immunoSEQ multiplex PCR. The sample holds about 33,000 clones, approximately 55% seen once. Sequencing input: PBMCs. The receptor source for this set is a middle-aged woman in good health and CMV-seropositive. Both conserved end residues are part of each CDR3. The D gene is left open where the match is weak. Clone sizes are given selectively: once, few, many, or a class where the clone is expanded.

d_call: .; v_call: TRBV7-9; j_call: TRBJ2-5; clone_size: .; cdr3_nt: TGTGCCAGCAGCTCTGGACAGAACAATCAAGAGACCCAGTACTTC; cdr3_aa: CASSSGQNNQETQYF
d_call: .; v_call: TRBV30; j_call: TRBJ2-7; clone_size: few; cdr3_nt: TGTGCCTGGAGTATCAACGACTACTACGAGCAGTACTTC; cdr3_aa: CAWSINDYYEQYF
d_call: .; v_call: TRBV7-3; j_call: TRBJ2-7; clone_size: .; cdr3_nt: TGTGCCAGCAACCAGGCGCAGAACTCCTACGAGCAGTACTTC; cdr3_aa: CASNQAQNSYEQYF
d_call: .; v_call: TRBV4-2; j_call: TRBJ2-5; clone_size: few; cdr3_nt: TGTGCCAGCAGCCTCTCAGTAGGGGAGGAAGAGACCCAGTACTTC; cdr3_aa: CASSLSVGEEETQYF
d_call: TRBD2; v_call: TRBV4-2; j_call: TRBJ2-1; clone_size: .; cdr3_nt: TGTGCCAGCAGCCAAGAAACAGCGGGGGGATACAATGAGCAGTTCTTC; cdr3_aa: CASSQETAGGYNEQFF
d_call: .; v_call: TRBV7-2; j_call: TRBJ1-1; clone_size: .; cdr3_nt: TGTGCCAGCAGCCGGACAGCTGAAGCTTTCTTT; cdr3_aa: CASSRTAEAFF
d_call: .; v_call: TRBV21-1; j_call: TRBJ1-6; clone_size: medium-sized; cdr3_nt: TGTGCCAGCAGCAAATGGTGCCGACAGGGGAATTCCTATAATTCACCCCTCCACTTT; cdr3_aa: CASSKWCRQGNSYNSPLHF
d_call: .; v_call: TRBV5-4; j_call: TRBJ2-7; clone_size: .; cdr3_nt: TGTGCCAGCAGCCAACGTTACGGGATCTACGAGCAGTACTTC; cdr3_aa: CASSQRYGIYEQYF
d_call: TRBD1; v_call: TRBV6-6; j_call: TRBJ2-6; clone_size: few; cdr3_nt: TGTGCCAGCAGAGACAGGGCTGGGGCCAACGTCCTGACTTTC; cdr3_aa: CASRDRAGANVLTF
d_call: TRBD2; v_call: TRBV7-2; j_call: TRBJ2-1; clone_size: .; cdr3_nt: TGTGCCAGCAGCTTACAACCGGGACTAGCGGGGGGGCTCTACAATGAGCAGTTCTTC; cdr3_aa: CASSLQPGLAGGLYNEQFF
d_call: .; v_call: TRBV10-3; j_call: TRBJ2-2; clone_size: .; cdr3_nt: TGTGCCATCAGTGTCGACAGTGTGGATCCTAGCACCGGGGAGCTGTTTTTT; cdr3_aa: CAISVDSVDPSTGELFF
d_call: .; v_call: TRBV28; j_call: TRBJ1-1; clone_size: few; cdr3_nt: TGTGCCAGCAGCCTCAACAGGGCCGGGGACACTGAAGCTTTCTTT; cdr3_aa: CASSLNRAGDTEAFF
d_call: .; v_call: TRBV6-4; j_call: TRBJ1-1; clone_size: .; cdr3_nt: TGTGCCAGCAGTGACTCAACTGGGGGGTACACTGAAGCTTTCTTT; cdr3_aa: CASSDSTGGYTEAFF
d_call: TRBD1; v_call: TRBV4-2; j_call: TRBJ2-7; clone_size: .; cdr3_nt: TGTGCCAGCAGCCCCGTACAGGGGGCGCAATCCTACGAGCAGTACTTC; cdr3_aa: CASSPVQGAQSYEQYF
d_call: TRBD2; v_call: TRBV5-1; j_call: TRBJ2-7; clone_size: .; cdr3_nt: TGCGCCAGCAGCTTGGCTAGCGGGGCCTACGAGCAGTACTTC; cdr3_aa: CASSLASGAYEQYF
d_call: .; v_call: TRBV7-9; j_call: TRBJ2-2; clone_size: .; cdr3_nt: TGTGCCAGCAGCTTAACGGGTCCTCGAAAAACCGGGGAGCTGTTTTTT; cdr3_aa: CASSLTGPRKTGELFF
d_call: TRBD1; v_call: TRBV4-3; j_call: TRBJ2-7; clone_size: many; cdr3_nt: TGCGCCAGCAGCCAAGGGCAGGGGGCCCACGAGCAGTACTTC; cdr3_aa: CASSQGQGAHEQYF
d_call: .; v_call: TRBV4-1; j_call: TRBJ2-7; clone_size: .; cdr3_nt: TGCGCCAGCAGCCAGGAGACACGACTAGGGAGAACCTACGAGCAGTACTTC; cdr3_aa: CASSQETRLGRTYEQYF
d_call: .; v_call: TRBV11-2; j_call: TRBJ2-7; clone_size: .; cdr3_nt: TGTGCCAGCAGCTTATATCGGGGGAAAGGCAACGAGCAGTACTTC; cdr3_aa: CASSLYRGKGNEQYF
d_call: TRBD1; v_call: TRBV15; j_call: TRBJ1-4; clone_size: .; cdr3_nt: TGCGCCACCAGCAGTAGGACAGGGATGAATGAAAAACTGTTTTTT; cdr3_aa: CATSSRTGMNEKLFF
d_call: .; v_call: TRBV9; j_call: TRBJ1-1; clone_size: .; cdr3_nt: TGTGCCAGCAGCGCGGGACAGAACACTGAAGCTTTCTTT; cdr3_aa: CASSAGQNTEAFF
d_call: TRBD1; v_call: TRBV5-1; j_call: TRBJ1-3; clone_size: .; cdr3_nt: TGCGCCAGCAGCGGGGGCAGGGGGGAGCCGTCTGGAAACACCATATATTTT; cdr3_aa: CASSGGRGEPSGNTIYF
d_call: .; v_call: TRBV29-1; j_call: TRBJ2-5; clone_size: few; cdr3_nt: TGCAGCGTTGACGGTGTCACCCAAGAGACCCAGTACTTC; cdr3_aa: CSVDGVTQETQYF
d_call: .; v_call: TRBV28; j_call: TRBJ1-4; clone_size: few; cdr3_nt: TGTGCCAGCAGTTTACCAACTTGGCAGGGTGAAAAACTGTTTTTT; cdr3_aa: CASSLPTWQGEKLFF
d_call: .; v_call: TRBV6-1; j_call: TRBJ2-7; clone_size: few; cdr3_nt: TGTGCCAGCAGTGAAGTGCCACTCTCCTCCTACGAGCAGTACTTC; cdr3_aa: CASSEVPLSSYEQYF